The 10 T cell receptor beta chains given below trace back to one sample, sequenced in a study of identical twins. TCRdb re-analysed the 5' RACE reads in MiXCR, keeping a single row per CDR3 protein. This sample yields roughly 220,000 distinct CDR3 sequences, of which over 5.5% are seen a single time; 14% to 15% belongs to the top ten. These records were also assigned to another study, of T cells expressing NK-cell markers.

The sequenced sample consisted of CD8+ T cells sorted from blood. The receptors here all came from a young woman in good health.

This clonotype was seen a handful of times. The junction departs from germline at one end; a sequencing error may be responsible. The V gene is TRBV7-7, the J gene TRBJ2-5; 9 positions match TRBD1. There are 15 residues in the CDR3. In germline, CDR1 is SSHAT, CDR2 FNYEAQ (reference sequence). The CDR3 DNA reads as TGTGCTAGCAGCCCAAGTCCTGGGACAGGGGAGACCCAGTACTTC. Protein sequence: CASSPSPGTGETQYF.

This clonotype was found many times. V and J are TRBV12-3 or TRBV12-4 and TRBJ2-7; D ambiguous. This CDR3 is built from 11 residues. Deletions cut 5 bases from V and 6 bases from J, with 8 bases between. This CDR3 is CASSKTGEQYF. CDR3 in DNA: TGTGCCAGCAGTAAAACCGGCGAGCAGTACTTC.

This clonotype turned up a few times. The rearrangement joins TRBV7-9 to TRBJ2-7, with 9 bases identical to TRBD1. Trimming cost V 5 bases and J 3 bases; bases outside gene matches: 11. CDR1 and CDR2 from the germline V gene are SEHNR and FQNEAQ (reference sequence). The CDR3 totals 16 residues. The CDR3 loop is CASSDLTGGDNYEQYF. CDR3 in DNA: TGTGCCAGCAGCGACCTGACAGGGGGTGACAACTACGAGCAGTACTTC.

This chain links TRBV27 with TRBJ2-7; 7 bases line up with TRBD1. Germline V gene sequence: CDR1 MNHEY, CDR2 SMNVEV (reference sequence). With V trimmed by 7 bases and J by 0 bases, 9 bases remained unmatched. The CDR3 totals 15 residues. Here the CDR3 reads CASTSQRTGSYEQYF. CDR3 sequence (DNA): TGTGCCAGCACCTCACAAAGGACAGGCTCCTACGAGCAGTACTTC.

The DNA for the CDR3 is TGTGCCAGCAGTTTGGAGGGGGCGAACTATGGCTACACCTTC. This encodes CASSLEGANYGYTF. The chain recombines TRBV12-3 or TRBV12-4 with TRBJ1-2; 7 nucleotides line up with TRBD1. The CDR3 has 14 residues. V shed 3 bases, J shed 2 bases, and the junction held 3 bases outside the gene matches.

CDR3 nucleotide sequence: TGTGCCAGCAGTTTATCCTCCACCTATGGCTACACCTTC. Protein sequence: CASSLSSTYGYTF. The V gene is TRBV27, the J gene TRBJ1-2; D not certain. The V and J ends lost 0 bases and 4 bases respectively, with 6 bases between them. Per germline, CDR1 MNHEY and CDR2 SMNVEV (reference sequence). The CDR3 contains 13 residues.

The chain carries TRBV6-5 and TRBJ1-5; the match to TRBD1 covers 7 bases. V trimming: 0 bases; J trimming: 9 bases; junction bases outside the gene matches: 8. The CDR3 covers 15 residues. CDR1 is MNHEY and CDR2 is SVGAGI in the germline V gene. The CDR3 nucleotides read TGTGCCAGCAGTTACTCGATCCAGGGGGACGGGCCCCAGCATTTT. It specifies CASSYSIQGDGPQHF.

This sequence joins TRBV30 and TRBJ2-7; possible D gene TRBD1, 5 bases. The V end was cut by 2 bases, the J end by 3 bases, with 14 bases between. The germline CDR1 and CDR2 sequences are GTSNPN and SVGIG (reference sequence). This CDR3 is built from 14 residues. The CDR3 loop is CAWSKTATNYEQYF. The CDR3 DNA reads TGTGCCTGGAGTAAGACAGCAACTAACTACGAGCAGTACTTC.

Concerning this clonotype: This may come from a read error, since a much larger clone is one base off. This CDR3 is CASSLGRGSTDSQYF. The CDR3 DNA is TGCGCCAGCAGCTTGGGGCGAGGTAGCACAGATTCGCAGTATTTT. The gene calls are TRBV5-1 and TRBJ2-3; the D is unclear. Germline V gene sequence: CDR1 SGHRS, CDR2 YFSETQ. This CDR3 is built from 15 residues. The full variable domain, completed using reference TRBV5-1 and TRBJ2-3, is KAGVTQTPRYLIKTRGQQVTLSCSPISGHRSVSWYQQTPGQGLQFLFEYFSETQRNKGNFPGRFSGRQFSNSRSEMNVSTLELGDSALYLCASSLGRGSTDSQYFGPGTRLTVL.

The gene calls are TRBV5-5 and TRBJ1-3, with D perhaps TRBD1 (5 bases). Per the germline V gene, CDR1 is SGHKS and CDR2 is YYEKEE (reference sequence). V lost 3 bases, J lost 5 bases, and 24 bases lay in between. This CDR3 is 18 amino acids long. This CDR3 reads CASSYLVMHGGRRNTIYF. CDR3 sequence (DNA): TGTGCCAGCAGCTACCTTGTCATGCACGGGGGACGTCGAAACACCATATATTTT.